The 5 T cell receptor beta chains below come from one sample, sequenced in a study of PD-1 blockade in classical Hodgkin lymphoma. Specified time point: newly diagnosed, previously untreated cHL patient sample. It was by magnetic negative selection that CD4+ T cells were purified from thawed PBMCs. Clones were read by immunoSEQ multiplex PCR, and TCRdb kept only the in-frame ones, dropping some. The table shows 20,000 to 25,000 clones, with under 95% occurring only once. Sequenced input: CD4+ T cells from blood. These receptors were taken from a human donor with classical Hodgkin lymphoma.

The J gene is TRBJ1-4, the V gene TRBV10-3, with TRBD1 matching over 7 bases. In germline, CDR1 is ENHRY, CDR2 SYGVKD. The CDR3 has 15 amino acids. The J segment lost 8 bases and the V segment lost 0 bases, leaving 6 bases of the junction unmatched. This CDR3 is CAISESTGRKEKLFF. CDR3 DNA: TGTGCCATCAGTGAGTCGACAGGGAGGAAAGAAAAACTGTTTTTT.

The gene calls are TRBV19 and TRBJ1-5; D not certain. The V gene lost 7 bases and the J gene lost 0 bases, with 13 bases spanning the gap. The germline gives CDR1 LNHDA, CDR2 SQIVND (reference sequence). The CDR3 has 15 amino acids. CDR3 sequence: CASNLLRGSNQPQHF. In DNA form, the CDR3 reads TGTGCCAGTAACCTCCTCCGGGGTAGCAATCAGCCCCAGCATTTT.

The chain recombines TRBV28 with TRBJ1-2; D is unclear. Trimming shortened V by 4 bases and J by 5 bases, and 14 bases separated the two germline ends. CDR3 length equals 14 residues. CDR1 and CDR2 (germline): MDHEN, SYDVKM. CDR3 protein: CASSSSPLNYGYTF. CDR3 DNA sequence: TGTGCCAGCAGTTCGTCTCCTCTGAATTATGGCTACACCTTC.

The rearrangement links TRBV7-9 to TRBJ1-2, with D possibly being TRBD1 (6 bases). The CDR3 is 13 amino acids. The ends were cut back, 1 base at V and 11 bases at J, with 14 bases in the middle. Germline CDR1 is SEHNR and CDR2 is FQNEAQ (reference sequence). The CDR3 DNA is TGTGCCAGCAGCTTAGAAGGGGGACGTAGGTACACCTTC. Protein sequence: CASSLEGGRRYTF.

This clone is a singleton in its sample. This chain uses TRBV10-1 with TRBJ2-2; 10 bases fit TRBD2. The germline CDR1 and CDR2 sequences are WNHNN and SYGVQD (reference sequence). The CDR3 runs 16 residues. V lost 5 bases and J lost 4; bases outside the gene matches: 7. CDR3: CASSQTSGISTGELFF. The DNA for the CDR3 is TGCGCCAGCAGTCAAACTAGCGGGATATCCACCGGGGAGCTGTTTTTT.